This TCR beta chain was documented in a study of T cell changes during pregnancy in multiple sclerosis. CDR3 length: 16 amino acids. V gave up 3 bases and J gave up 4 bases, with 15 bases separating them. Germline lookup yields CDR1 SEHNR and CDR2 FQNEAQ (reference sequence). This table comes from immunoSEQ multiplex PCR, and its TCRdb copy is limited to in-frame clones, with some not included. The data contain tens of thousands of clones, 93% of them seen just once; the ten biggest clones take up more than 3%. Sequencing used CD8+ T cells from peripheral blood mononuclear cells, obtained in the second trimester of pregnancy. The rearrangement links TRBV7-9 to TRBJ2-2; D possibly corresponds to TRBD1 (6 bases). The TCR sequence derives from a female donor with multiple sclerosis, enrolled in a pregnancy study. The CDR3 sequence: CASSFLQGWSTGELFF. For the CDR3, the DNA is TGTGCCAGCAGCTTCCTACAGGGATGGAGCACCGGGGAGCTGTTTTTT.